Each of the 23 T cell receptor beta chains below was sequenced from the same sample in a study of T-cell reconstitution after alpha-beta-depleted transplantation in children. A TCRbeta library incorporating unique molecular identifiers was prepared. TCRdb independently ran MiXCR on the PCR reads; one entry per CDR3 protein. The table lists more than 400,000 distinct CDR3 sequences, more than 9.5% of them singletons. Sequencing used PBMCs, mostly from graft donor cells, obtained 180 days after TCRalphabeta/CD19-depleted stem cell transplant. The receptor source for this set is a female patient aged 2-15 years who had a stem cell transplant for aplastic anemia, so the T cells may come from the graft donor.

This clonotype occurred many times. The chain recombines TRBV5-1 with TRBJ1-1; D remains ambiguous. The CDR3 spans 13 residues. CDR1 and CDR2 from the germline V gene are SGHRS and YFSETQ. Between the trimmed V and J ends, which lost 4 bases and 0 bases, there was a span of 7 bases. The chain's CDR3 is CASSGQMNTEAFF. The CDR3, as DNA: TGCGCCAGCAGCGGTCAGATGAACACTGAAGCTTTCTTT.

This clonotype was found a few times. The rearrangement joins TRBV6-5 to TRBJ2-2, with TRBD1 identical over 9 bases. The CDR3 totals 16 residues. The V gene end was trimmed by 6 bases and the J gene end by 6 bases; junction bases not matched to a gene: 11. CDR1 MNHEY and CDR2 SVGAGI come from the germline V gene. This CDR3 reads CASRPGTGKGAGELFF. The CDR3 DNA reads as TGTGCCAGCAGGCCCGGGACAGGGAAGGGCGCCGGGGAGCTGTTTTTT.

The chain combines TRBV24-1 with TRBJ2-6; D not certain. This CDR3 has 15 residues. From germline, CDR1 is KGHDR and CDR2 SFDVKD. V lost 4 bases, J lost 1 base, and 7 bases lay in between. The DNA of the CDR3 is TGTGCCACCAGTGACCCGCGATCTGGGGCCAACGTCCTGACTTTC. It codes for CATSDPRSGANVLTF.

The CDR3 sequence: CASSSLRQGTTGHTEAFF. In DNA form, the CDR3 reads TGTGCCAGCAGTTCCCTTCGACAGGGTACGACGGGACACACTGAAGCTTTCTTT. The J gene is TRBJ1-1, the V gene TRBV12-3 or TRBV12-4; 7 bases map to TRBD1. The CDR3 consists of 18 residues. Trimming cost V 4 bases and J 3 bases; bases outside gene matches: 17.

The table lists this clonotype with many counts. The chain joins TRBV12-3 or TRBV12-4 to TRBJ1-1; the D is unclear. V was pared by 6 bases and J by 1 base, with 6 bases between. The CDR3 has 12 residues. The CDR3 protein is CASRLQNTEAFF. In DNA, the CDR3 is TGTGCCAGCAGGTTGCAGAACACTGAAGCTTTCTTT.

This sequence joins TRBV7-9 and TRBJ2-1, with TRBD2 matching 10 bases. In germline, CDR1 is SEHNR, CDR2 FQNEAQ (reference sequence). The CDR3 is 16 amino acids. V lost 3 bases and J lost 5; bases outside the gene matches: 7. Here the CDR3 DNA reads TGTGCCAGCAGCTTGGTCGCTAGCGGGAGTCACAATGAGCAGTTCTTC. Residues: CASSLVASGSHNEQFF.

This chain uses TRBV6-5 with TRBJ1-1; D ambiguous. This CDR3 is built from 13 residues. Germline V CDR1 and CDR2: MNHEY, SVGAGI. V was pared by 2 bases and J by 4 bases, with 8 bases between. For the CDR3, the DNA is TGTGCCAGCAGTTACACCGTAGGCACTGAAGCTTTCTTT. This translates into CASSYTVGTEAFF.

This chain links TRBV12-3 or TRBV12-4 with TRBJ1-2, with TRBD1 as a possible D gene (6 bases). This CDR3 has 16 amino acids. The V end was cut by 2 bases, the J end by 4 bases, with 17 bases between. The DNA for the CDR3 is TGTGCCAGCAGTTTATCTCGGACAGCCGAATTCTATGGCTACACCTTC. This encodes CASSLSRTAEFYGYTF.

Comment on this clonotype: At one of its ends the junction is not consistent with the germline gene, which may arise from a read error. The chain uses TRBV15 and TRBJ2-7; possibly TRBD2 for D (5 bases). Germline V gives CDR1 LNHNV, CDR2 YYDKDF (reference sequence). The CDR3 consists of 14 residues. This chain's CDR3 is CATSSSDPPYEHYF. CDR3 in DNA: TGTGCCACCAGCAGTAGCGATCCGCCCTACGAGCATTACTTC.

The J gene is TRBJ1-1, the V gene TRBV9, with D unclear. This CDR3 region has 14 residues. Germline assignment: CDR1 SGDLS and CDR2 YYNGEE. Trimming cost V 2 bases and J 10 bases, with 18 bases left between them. CDR3 in DNA: TGTGCCAGCAGCGTTACGTACTGGGGTCCTCGAGCTTTCTTT. Protein product: CASSVTYWGPRAFF.

This clonotype was recorded a few times. The chain combines TRBV20-1 with TRBJ2-5; 7 nucleotides align to TRBD2. The CDR3 totals 16 residues. CDR1 and CDR2 (germline): DFQATT, SNEGSKA (reference sequence). V lost 0 bases and J lost 0; bases outside the gene matches: 7. The CDR3 loop reads CSARDWAREHQETQYF. CDR3 DNA: TGCAGTGCTAGAGATTGGGCGCGGGAGCACCAAGAGACCCAGTACTTC.

This chain uses TRBV4-3 with TRBJ1-6; no clear D gene. The CDR3 is 14 residues long. Looked up from germline, CDR1 is LGHNA and CDR2 is YSLEER. The germline V and J ends were trimmed by 1 base and 7 bases, with 8 bases remaining between them. The CDR3 DNA follows: TGCGCCAGCAGCCAAGGGGCTAACAATTCACCCCTCCACTTT. Its translation is CASSQGANNSPLHF.

This clonotype was picked up a small number of times. This sequence joins TRBV20-1 and TRBJ2-2, with 8 nucleotides matching TRBD2. The CDR3 is made up of 14 amino acids. The germline V gene has CDR1 DFQATT and CDR2 SNEGSKA (reference sequence). V gave up 3 bases and J gave up 6 bases; unmatched junction bases: 6. In nucleotides, the CDR3 is TGCAGTGCTAGCGGACTAGCAGGGTCCGGGGAGCTGTTTTTT. Translating it yields CSASGLAGSGELFF.

This clonotype has just a few counts. The chain joins TRBV5-1 to TRBJ2-1, with 10 bases fitting TRBD2. V was clipped by 4 bases and J by 8 bases; unmatched bases: 15. This CDR3 spans 17 amino acids. Per germline, CDR1 SGHRS and CDR2 YFSETQ. CDR3 sequence (DNA): TGCGCCAGCAGCCCGGGGGGGCCTAGCGGGAGATGGGATGAGCAGTTCTTC. Translating gives CASSPGGPSGRWDEQFF.

This CDR3 reads CSARVPGAETQYF. In nucleotides, the CDR3 is TGCAGTGCTAGAGTCCCGGGGGCAGAGACCCAGTACTTC. The chain links TRBV20-1 to TRBJ2-5; D may correspond to TRBD1 or TRBD2 (6 bases each). V was pared by 1 base and J by 4 bases, with 10 bases between. In germline, CDR1 is DFQATT, CDR2 SNEGSKA (reference sequence). This CDR3 comprises 13 residues.

This clonotype was found a few times. The V call is TRBV20-1, the J call TRBJ2-5; TRBD1 aligns across 8 bases. The CDR3 totals 12 residues. Germline loops: CDR1 DFQATT, CDR2 SNEGSKA (reference sequence). Losses at the gene ends were 6 bases for V and 5 bases for J; bases not matched to a gene: 5. DNA for the CDR3: TGCAGTGCCGTCAGGGGGCAGGAGACCCAGTACTTC. This sequence encodes CSAVRGQETQYF.

DNA of the CDR3: TGTGCCAGCAGGCGAGTATCAGGACTAGCGGTTTCCTACGAGCAGTACGTC. This codes for CASRRVSGLAVSYEQYV. The chain recombines TRBV25-1 with TRBJ2-7, with 10 bases lining up with TRBD2. This CDR3 is built from 17 residues. The V and J ends lost 6 bases and 1 base, in that order; junction bases with no gene match: 12. The germline CDR1 and CDR2 sequences are MGHDK and SYGVNS.

Only a few counts were recorded for this clonotype. This may be a read error, as it is one base from a much larger clone. The rearrangement links TRBV6-6 to TRBJ2-3, with D unresolved. CDR1 and CDR2 from the germline V gene are MNHNY and SVGAGI (reference sequence). The CDR3 covers 12 residues. V lost 2 bases to trimming and J lost 4 bases, with 4 bases between them. CDR3 nucleotide sequence: TGTGCCAGCAGTTACAGGGCAGATACGCAGTATTTT. Protein product: CASSYRADTQYF.

The chain joins TRBV20-1 to TRBJ1-6; 8 bases line up with TRBD1. The CDR3 sequence is 12 residues long. CDR1 DFQATT and CDR2 SNEGSKA come from the germline V gene (reference sequence). Trimming took 8 bases from V and 7 from J; bases not matched to a gene: 4. CDR3 amino acids: CSTTGGNSPLHF. The CDR3 region has the DNA TGCAGTACCACAGGGGGGAATTCACCCCTCCACTTT.

The V call is TRBV4-3, the J call TRBJ2-2; 8 bases match TRBD1. Germline CDR1 LGHNA, CDR2 YSLEER. The CDR3 runs 17 residues. V dropped 4 bases and J dropped 4; count of bases not matched to a gene: 11. CDR3 residues: CASSPRAGGGSTGELFF. In nucleotides, the CDR3 is TGCGCCAGCAGCCCCAGGGCAGGGGGCGGGTCCACCGGGGAGCTGTTTTTT.

The chain carries TRBV21-1 and TRBJ1-2; the D call TRBD1 from the table was never checked on the DNA. TRBV21-1 is flagged as a pseudogene. CDR3 length equals 17 residues. The CDR3 bases are TGTGCCAGCAGCCGTTTGGGTAGCCGCGGACCCCTTTATGGCTACACCTTC. As protein: CASSRLGSRGPLYGYTF.

The chain uses TRBV7-3 and TRBJ2-5, with 10 bases that match TRBD1. CDR1 and CDR2 from the germline V gene are SGHTA and FQGTGA. The CDR3 runs 15 residues. The J segment lost 3 bases and the V segment lost 0 bases, leaving 1 base of the junction unmatched. CDR3 sequence reads: CASSLTGTGEETQYF. CDR3 nucleotide sequence: TGTGCCAGCAGCTTAACCGGGACAGGGGAAGAGACCCAGTACTTC.

This clonotype was found a few times. The chain is built from TRBV5-1 and TRBJ2-5; either TRBD1 or TRBD2 may supply D (5 bases each). CDR3 length equals 14 residues. Germline values: CDR1 SGHRS, CDR2 YFSETQ. The V gene lost 4 bases and the J gene lost 2 bases, with 12 bases spanning the gap. The CDR3 coding sequence is TGCGCCAGCAGCGCTCCGGGACCACAAGAGACCCAGTACTTC. Translation: CASSAPGPQETQYF. Full variable domain (rest looked up from reference TRBV5-1 and TRBJ2-5): KAGVTQTPRYLIKTRGQQVTLSCSPISGHRSVSWYQQTPGQGLQFLFEYFSETQRNKGNFPGRFSGRQFSNSRSEMNVSTLELGDSALYLCASSAPGPQETQYFGPGTRLLVL.